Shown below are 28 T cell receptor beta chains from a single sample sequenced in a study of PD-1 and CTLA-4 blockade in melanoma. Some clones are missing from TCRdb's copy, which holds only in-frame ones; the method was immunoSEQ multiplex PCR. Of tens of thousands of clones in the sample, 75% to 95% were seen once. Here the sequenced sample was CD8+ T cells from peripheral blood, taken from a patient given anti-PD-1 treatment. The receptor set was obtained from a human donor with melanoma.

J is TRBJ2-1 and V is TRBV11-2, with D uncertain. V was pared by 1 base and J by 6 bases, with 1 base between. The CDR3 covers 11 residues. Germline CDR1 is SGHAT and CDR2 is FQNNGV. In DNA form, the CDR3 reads TGTGCCAGCAGCTTAGGCAATGAGCAGTTCTTC. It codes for CASSLGNEQFF.

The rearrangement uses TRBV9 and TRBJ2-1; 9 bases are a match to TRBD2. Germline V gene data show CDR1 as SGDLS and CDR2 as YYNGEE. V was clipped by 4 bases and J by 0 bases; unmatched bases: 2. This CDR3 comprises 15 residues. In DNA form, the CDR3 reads TGTGCCAGCAGCAGTAGCGGGAGCTCCTACAATGAGCAGTTCTTC. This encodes CASSSSGSSYNEQFF. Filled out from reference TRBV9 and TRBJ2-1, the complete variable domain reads DSGVTQTPKHLITATGQRVTLRCSPRSGDLSVYWYQQSLDQGLQFLIQYYNGEERAKGNILERFSAQQFPDLHSELNLSSLELGDSALYFCASSSSGSSYNEQFFGPGTRLTVL.

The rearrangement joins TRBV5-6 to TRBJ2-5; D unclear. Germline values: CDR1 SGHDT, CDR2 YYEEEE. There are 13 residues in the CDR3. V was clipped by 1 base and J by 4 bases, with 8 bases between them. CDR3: CASSLPPAETQYF. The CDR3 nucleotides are TGTGCCAGCAGCTTGCCACCGGCAGAGACCCAGTACTTC. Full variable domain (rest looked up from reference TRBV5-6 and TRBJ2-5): DAGVTQSPTHLIKTRGQQVTLRCSPKSGHDTVSWYQQALGQGPQFIFQYYEEEERQRGNFPDRFSGHQFPNYSSELNVNALLLGDSALYLCASSLPPAETQYFGPGTRLLVL.

The CDR3 region has the DNA TGTGCCCCTTTTAATCCCGGTGGCACAGATACGCAGTATTTT. This translates into CAPFNPGGTDTQYF. The V call is TRBV2, the J call TRBJ2-3, with D uncertain. Trimming took 11 bases from V and 1 from J, leaving 16 bases between them. This CDR3 has 14 amino acids. The germline V gene has CDR1 SNHLY and CDR2 FYNNEI.

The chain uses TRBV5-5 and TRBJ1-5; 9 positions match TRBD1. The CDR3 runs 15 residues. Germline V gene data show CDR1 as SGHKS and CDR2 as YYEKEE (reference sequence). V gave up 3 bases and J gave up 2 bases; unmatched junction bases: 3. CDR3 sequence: CASSSGQGGNQPQHF. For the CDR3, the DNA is TGTGCCAGCAGCTCGGGACAGGGTGGCAATCAGCCCCAGCATTTT.

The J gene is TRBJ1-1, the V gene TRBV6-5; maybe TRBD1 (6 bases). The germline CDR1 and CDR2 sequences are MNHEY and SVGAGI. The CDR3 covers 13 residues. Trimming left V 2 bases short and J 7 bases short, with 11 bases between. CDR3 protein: CASSYRTDNEAFF. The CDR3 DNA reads TGTGCCAGCAGTTACCGGACAGACAATGAAGCTTTCTTT.

The CDR3 region is CASSDSVGDTDTQYF. CDR3 sequence (DNA): TGTGCCAGCAGTGACTCGGTCGGAGACACAGATACGCAGTATTTT. The chain recombines TRBV6-4 with TRBJ2-3; D ambiguous. V was trimmed by 0 bases and J by 2 bases, leaving 9 bases between them. The germline gives CDR1 MRHNA, CDR2 SNTAGT. This CDR3 region has 15 residues.

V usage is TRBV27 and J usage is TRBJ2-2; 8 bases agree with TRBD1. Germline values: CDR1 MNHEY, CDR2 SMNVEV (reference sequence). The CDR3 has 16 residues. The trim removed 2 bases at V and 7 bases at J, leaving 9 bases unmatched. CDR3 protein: CASSLGVQGAYGELFF. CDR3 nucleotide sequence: TGTGCCAGCAGTTTAGGGGTGCAGGGGGCATACGGGGAGCTGTTTTTT.

CDR3 sequence reads: CASSHMLGGSNEAFF. The CDR3 DNA sequence: TGTGCCAGCAGCCATATGCTCGGAGGGTCCAATGAAGCTTTCTTT. The V gene is TRBV5-6, the J gene TRBJ1-1; D remains ambiguous. The CDR3 extends over 15 amino acids. CDR1 and CDR2 from the germline V gene are SGHDT and YYEEEE. The V end lost 4 bases, the J end lost 7 bases, and 20 bases lay between the germline ends. Full variable domain (outside the CDR3, taken from reference TRBV5-6 and TRBJ1-1): DAGVTQSPTHLIKTRGQQVTLRCSPKSGHDTVSWYQQALGQGPQFIFQYYEEEERQRGNFPDRFSGHQFPNYSSELNVNALLLGDSALYLCASSHMLGGSNEAFFGQGTRLTVV.

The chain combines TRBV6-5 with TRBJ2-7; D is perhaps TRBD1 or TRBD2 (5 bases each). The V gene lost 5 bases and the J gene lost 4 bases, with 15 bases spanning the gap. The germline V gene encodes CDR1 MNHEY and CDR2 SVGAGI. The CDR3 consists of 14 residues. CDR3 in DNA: TGTGCCAGCAGTAAACCGGGACGGCAATACGAGCAGTACTTC. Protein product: CASSKPGRQYEQYF.

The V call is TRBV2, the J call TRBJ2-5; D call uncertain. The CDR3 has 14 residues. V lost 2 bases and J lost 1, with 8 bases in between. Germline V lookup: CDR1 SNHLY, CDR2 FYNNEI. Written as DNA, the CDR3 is TGTGCCAGCAGTGAAAGTACTATCCAAGAGACCCAGTACTTC. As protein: CASSESTIQETQYF.

In nucleotides, the CDR3 is TGTGCCAGCAGTGAGGGTCAGGGGCACTATGGCTACACCTTC. It codes for CASSEGQGHYGYTF. The chain joins TRBV2 to TRBJ1-2; tentative D call: TRBD1 (6 bases). The ends were cut back, 3 bases at V and 3 bases at J, with 11 bases in the middle. The CDR3 totals 14 residues. The germline CDR1 and CDR2 sequences are SNHLY and FYNNEI.

For the CDR3, the DNA is TGTGCCAGCAGCCAACAGGGAAGTGAGCAGTTCTTC. Its translation: CASSQQGSEQFF. This chain connects TRBV6-5 to TRBJ2-1; TRBD1 might be the D (6 bases). The CDR3 loop spans 12 amino acids. Trimming shortened V by 6 bases and J by 9 bases, and 12 bases separated the two germline ends. Germline CDR1 is MNHEY and CDR2 is SVGAGI.

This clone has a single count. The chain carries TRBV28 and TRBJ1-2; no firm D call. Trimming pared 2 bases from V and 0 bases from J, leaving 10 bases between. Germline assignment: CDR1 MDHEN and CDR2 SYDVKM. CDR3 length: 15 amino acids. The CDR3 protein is CASSLRAGPNYGYTF. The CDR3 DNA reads TGTGCCAGCAGTTTACGGGCTGGGCCTAACTATGGCTACACCTTC.

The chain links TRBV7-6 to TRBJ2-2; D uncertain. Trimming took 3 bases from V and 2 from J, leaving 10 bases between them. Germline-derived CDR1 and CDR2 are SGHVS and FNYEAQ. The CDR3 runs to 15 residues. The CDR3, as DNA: TGTGCCAGCAGCTTCGAACCCGGCAACACCGGGGAGCTGTTTTTT. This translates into CASSFEPGNTGELFF.

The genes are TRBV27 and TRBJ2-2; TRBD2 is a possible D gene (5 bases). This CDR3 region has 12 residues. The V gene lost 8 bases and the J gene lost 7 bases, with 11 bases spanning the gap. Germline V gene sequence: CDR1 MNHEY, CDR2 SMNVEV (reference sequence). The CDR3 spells CASRGGGGELFF. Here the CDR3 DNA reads TGTGCCAGCCGGGGTGGAGGCGGGGAGCTGTTTTTT.

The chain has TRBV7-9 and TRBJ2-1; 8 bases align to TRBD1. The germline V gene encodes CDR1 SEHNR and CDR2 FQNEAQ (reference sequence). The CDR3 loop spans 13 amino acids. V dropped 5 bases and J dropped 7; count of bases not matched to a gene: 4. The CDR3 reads CASSRTGINEQFF. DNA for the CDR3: TGTGCCAGCAGCCGGACAGGGATTAATGAGCAGTTCTTC. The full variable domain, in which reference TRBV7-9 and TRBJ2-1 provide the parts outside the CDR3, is DTGVSQNPRHKITKRGQNVTFRCDPISEHNRLYWYRQTLGQGPEFLTYFQNEAQLEKSRLLSDRFSAERPKGSFSTLEIQRTEQGDSAMYLCASSRTGINEQFFGPGTRLTVL.

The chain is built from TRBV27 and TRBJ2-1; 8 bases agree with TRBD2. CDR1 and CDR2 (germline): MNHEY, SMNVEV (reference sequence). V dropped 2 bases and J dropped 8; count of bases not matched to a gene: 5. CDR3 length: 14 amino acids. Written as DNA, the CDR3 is TGTGCCAGCAGTTTAAGCGGGAGAAGGCATGAGCAGTTCTTC. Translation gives CASSLSGRRHEQFF.

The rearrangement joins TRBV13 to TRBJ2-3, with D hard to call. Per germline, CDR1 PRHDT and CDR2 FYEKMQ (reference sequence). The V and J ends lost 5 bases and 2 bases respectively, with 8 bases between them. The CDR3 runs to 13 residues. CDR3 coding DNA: TGTGCCAGCAGCCCTAGGGACACAGATACGCAGTATTTT. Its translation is CASSPRDTDTQYF.

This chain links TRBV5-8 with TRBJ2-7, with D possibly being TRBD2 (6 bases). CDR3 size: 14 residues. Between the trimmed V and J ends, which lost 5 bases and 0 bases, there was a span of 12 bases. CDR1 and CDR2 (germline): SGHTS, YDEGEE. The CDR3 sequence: CASRIWRDSYEQYF. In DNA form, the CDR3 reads TGTGCCAGCAGGATATGGCGGGACTCCTACGAGCAGTACTTC.

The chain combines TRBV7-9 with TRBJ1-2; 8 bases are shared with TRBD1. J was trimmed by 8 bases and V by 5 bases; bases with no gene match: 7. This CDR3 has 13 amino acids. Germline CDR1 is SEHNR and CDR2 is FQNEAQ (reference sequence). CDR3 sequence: CASSLMTGEGYTF. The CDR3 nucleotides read TGTGCCAGCAGCCTAATGACAGGGGAGGGCTACACCTTC.

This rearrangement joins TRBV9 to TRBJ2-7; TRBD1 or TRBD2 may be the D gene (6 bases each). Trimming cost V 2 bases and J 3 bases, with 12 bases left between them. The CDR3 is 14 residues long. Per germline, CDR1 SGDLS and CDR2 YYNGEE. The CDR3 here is CASSVGGANYEQYF. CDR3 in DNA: TGTGCCAGCAGCGTGGGGGGCGCGAACTACGAGCAGTACTTC.

CDR3 nucleotides: TGTGCCAGCAGCGGCACAGGGGCCACTGAAGCTTTCTTT. It codes for CASSGTGATEAFF. The chain recombines TRBV7-9 with TRBJ1-1; 7 nucleotides align to TRBD1. The V gene's germline CDR1 is SEHNR and CDR2 FQNEAQ (reference sequence). J gave up 4 bases and V 5 bases, and 4 bases lay outside the gene matches. The CDR3 runs to 13 residues.

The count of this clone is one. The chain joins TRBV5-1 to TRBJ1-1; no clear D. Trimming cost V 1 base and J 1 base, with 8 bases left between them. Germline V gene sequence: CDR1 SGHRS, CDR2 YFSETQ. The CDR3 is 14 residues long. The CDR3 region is CASSLSAGNTEAFF. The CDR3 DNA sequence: TGCGCCAGCAGCTTGTCGGCGGGGAACACTGAAGCTTTCTTT.

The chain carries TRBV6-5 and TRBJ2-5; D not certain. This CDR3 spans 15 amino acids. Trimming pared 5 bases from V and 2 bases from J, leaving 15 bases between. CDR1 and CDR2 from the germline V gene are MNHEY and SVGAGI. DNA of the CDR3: TGTGCCAGCAGTCAAACAGATTACAGTCAAGAGACCCAGTACTTC. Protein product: CASSQTDYSQETQYF.

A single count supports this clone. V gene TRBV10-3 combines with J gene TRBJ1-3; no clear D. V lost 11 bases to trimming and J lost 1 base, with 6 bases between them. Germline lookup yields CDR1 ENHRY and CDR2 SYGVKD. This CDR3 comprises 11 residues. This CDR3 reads CALRSGNTIYF. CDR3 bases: TGTGCCCTCCGGTCTGGAAACACCATATATTTT.

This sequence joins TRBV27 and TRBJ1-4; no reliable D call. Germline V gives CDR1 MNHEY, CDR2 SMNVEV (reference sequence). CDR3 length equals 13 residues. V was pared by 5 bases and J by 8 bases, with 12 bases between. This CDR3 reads CASSPNDGEKLFF. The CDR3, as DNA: TGTGCCAGCAGTCCAAACGATGGCGAAAAACTGTTTTTT. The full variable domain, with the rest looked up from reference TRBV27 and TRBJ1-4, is EAQVTQNPRYLITVTGKKLTVTCSQNMNHEYMSWYRQDPGLGLRQIYYSMNVEVTDKGDVPEGYKVSRKEKRNFPLILESPSPNQTSLYFCASSPNDGEKLFFGSGTQLSVL.

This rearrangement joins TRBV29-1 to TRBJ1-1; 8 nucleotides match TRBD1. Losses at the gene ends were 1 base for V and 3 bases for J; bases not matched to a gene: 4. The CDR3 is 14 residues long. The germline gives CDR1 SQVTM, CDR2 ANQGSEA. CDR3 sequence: CSVEAGGADTEAFF. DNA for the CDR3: TGCAGCGTTGAAGCAGGGGGCGCGGACACTGAAGCTTTCTTT.